This T cell receptor (beta chain) was recovered during a study of Ad26.COV2.S vaccination and SARS-CoV-2 variants. Study summary: Ad26.COV2.S arm of COV1001 included the donor.

This CDR3 has 13 residues. V lost 7 bases to trimming and J lost 6 bases; unmatched junction nucleotides: 6. Whole-study results and caveats: From the TCR breadth and depth analyses, total T cell responses may have been underestimated.

Assay used: immunoSEQ multiplex PCR; TCRdb lists only in-frame clones, some missing. The sample comprises hundreds of thousands of clones, more than 80% of which are singletons, and 10% to 15% rests with the top ten. This clone was counted once. Its antigen is currently unknown. Treatment of the sample: approximately 18 received Ad26.COV2.S at low or high dose, single or two shots; roughly 5 received placebo; per-sample allocation not given. The samples were gathered on day 63 after the first injection of vaccine or placebo. The sample came from a Boston adult aged 18-55 years. Sequences were derived from peripheral blood, sampled in a trial of Ad26.COV2.S vaccine versus placebo. The chain carries TRBV12-3 or TRBV12-4 and TRBJ1-1; 9 bases line up with TRBD1. The sequence was obtained from a person aged 18-60 years who received the Ad26.COV2.S COVID-19 vaccine or a placebo. For the CDR3, the DNA is TGTGCCAGCACCGGACAGGGGAAAGCTGAAGCTTTCTTT. Its translation: CASTGQGKAEAFF.